This TCR beta chain was sequenced for a study of technical replicates of blood from several donors. Produced via immunoSEQ multiplex PCR; TCRdb's table is partial and in-frame only. The data contain 60,000 to 80,000 clones, roughly 91% of them singletons. This clonotype was sampled from a human donor in good health. Some clones in this sample may be carry-over from other donors' samples. The sequenced sample was PBMCs.

This CDR3 is CASSSTGSLLHF. The DNA of the CDR3 is TGTGCCAGCAGCTCTACAGGATCCCTTCTCCACTTT. The rearrangement links TRBV7-6 to TRBJ1-6, with D possibly TRBD1 on 5 matching bases. V dropped 4 bases and J dropped 16 bases, with 14 bases sitting between them. The CDR3 loop spans 12 amino acids. The germline V gene has CDR1 SGHVS and CDR2 FNYEAQ.